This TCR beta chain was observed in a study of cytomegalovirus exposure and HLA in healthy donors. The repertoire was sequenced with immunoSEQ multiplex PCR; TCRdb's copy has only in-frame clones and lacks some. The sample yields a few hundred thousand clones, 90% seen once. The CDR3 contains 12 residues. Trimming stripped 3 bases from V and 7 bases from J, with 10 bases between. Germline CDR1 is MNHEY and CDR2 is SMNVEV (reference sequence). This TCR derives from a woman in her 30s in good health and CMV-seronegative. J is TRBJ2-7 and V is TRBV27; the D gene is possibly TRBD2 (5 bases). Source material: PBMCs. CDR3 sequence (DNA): TGTGCCAGCAGTTTGGTGAGAGGGGAGCAGTACTTC. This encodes CASSLVRGEQYF.